A selection of T cell receptor beta chains follows, all from one sample in a study of shared T cell receptors in the human thymus. Repertoires were generated with immunoSEQ multiplex PCR, while TCRdb's copy carries only in-frame clones and drops some. The table includes about 660,000 clones, 80% to 90% detected once. These data were also reused for a study on human thymus T cells.

Sequencing was done on a sample of thymocytes. All receptors come from a boy less than two years old with a congenital heart defect. Both conserved end residues are part of each CDR3. Fields, in order: V gene, clone size, D gene, J gene, CDR3 protein, CDR3 DNA. A D gene is named only where the DNA matches it firmly. A row's size may be missing; if present it is once, few, many or a size class.

V gene: TRBV6-8
clone size: .
D gene: TRBD2
J gene: TRBJ2-3
CDR3 protein: CASNLRLAGTTDTQYF
CDR3 DNA: TGTGCCAGCAACCTTCGACTAGCGGGGACCACAGATACGCAGTATTTT

V gene: TRBV21-1
clone size: once
D gene: .
J gene: TRBJ2-7
CDR3 protein: CASSTPSHEQYF
CDR3 DNA: TGTGCCAGCAGCACCCCCTCCCACGAGCAGTACTTC

V gene: TRBV19
clone size: .
D gene: TRBD1
J gene: TRBJ1-2
CDR3 protein: CASSAATGVYGYTF
CDR3 DNA: TGTGCCAGTAGTGCGGCAACAGGGGTCTATGGCTACACCTTC

V gene: TRBV5-1
clone size: .
D gene: TRBD1
J gene: TRBJ1-5
CDR3 protein: CASSTGTGNQPQHF
CDR3 DNA: TGCGCCAGCAGCACCGGGACAGGGAATCAGCCCCAGCATTTT

V gene: TRBV6-5
clone size: .
D gene: .
J gene: TRBJ2-1
CDR3 protein: CASTIRGGGYNEQFF
CDR3 DNA: TGTGCCAGCACTATTAGGGGAGGAGGGTACAATGAGCAGTTCTTC

V gene: TRBV12-5
clone size: .
D gene: TRBD2
J gene: TRBJ2-7
CDR3 protein: CASGLVSGGSYEQYF
CDR3 DNA: TGTGCTAGTGGTTTGGTATCGGGGGGCTCCTACGAGCAGTACTTC

V gene: TRBV5-6
clone size: .
D gene: .
J gene: TRBJ1-2
CDR3 protein: CASSWGLLRNYGYTF
CDR3 DNA: TGTGCCAGCAGCTGGGGACTCCTGAGGAACTATGGCTACACCTTC

V gene: TRBV6-1
clone size: .
D gene: TRBD1
J gene: TRBJ1-1
CDR3 protein: CASSEGRQGVLGAPHRGGETEAFF
CDR3 DNA: TGTGCCAGCAGCGAAGGGCGACAGGGCGTTCTGGGGGCACCGCACAGGGGGGGCGAGACTGAAGCTTTCTTT

V gene: TRBV19
clone size: .
D gene: TRBD2
J gene: TRBJ2-3
CDR3 protein: CASSLLAGGTDTQYF
CDR3 DNA: TGTGCCAGTAGCCTTCTAGCGGGAGGCACAGATACGCAGTATTTT

V gene: TRBV29-1
clone size: .
D gene: .
J gene: TRBJ2-5
CDR3 protein: CSVGLLQETQYF
CDR3 DNA: TGCAGCGTTGGATTGCTCCAGGAGACCCAGTACTTC

V gene: TRBV28
clone size: .
D gene: TRBD1
J gene: TRBJ1-1
CDR3 protein: CASSLNRGSTEAFF
CDR3 DNA: TGTGCCAGCAGTTTGAACAGGGGCAGTACTGAAGCTTTCTTT

V gene: TRBV20-1
clone size: .
D gene: .
J gene: TRBJ2-5
CDR3 protein: CSARVETQYF
CDR3 DNA: TGCAGTGCTCGGGTAGAGACCCAGTACTTC

V gene: TRBV29-1
clone size: .
D gene: .
J gene: TRBJ1-2
CDR3 protein: CSVEQGTYYGYTF
CDR3 DNA: TGCAGCGTTGAGCAGGGAACCTACTATGGCTACACCTTC

V gene: TRBV28
clone size: .
D gene: TRBD1
J gene: TRBJ2-7
CDR3 protein: CASSLTVKTGGTYEQYF
CDR3 DNA: TGTGCCAGCAGTTTGACCGTTAAAACAGGGGGAACCTACGAGCAGTACTTC

V gene: TRBV28
clone size: once
D gene: TRBD2
J gene: TRBJ2-7
CDR3 protein: CASSLGLAGEQYF
CDR3 DNA: TGTGCCAGCAGCCTGGGACTAGCGGGTGAGCAGTACTTC

V gene: TRBV9
clone size: .
D gene: .
J gene: TRBJ2-5
CDR3 protein: CASSVASPGYQETQYF
CDR3 DNA: TGTGCCAGCAGCGTAGCTTCGCCGGGGTACCAAGAGACCCAGTACTTC

V gene: TRBV10-3
clone size: .
D gene: TRBD1
J gene: TRBJ1-2
CDR3 protein: CAISESKGLEARGLITKSTHGYTF
CDR3 DNA: TGTGCCATCAGTGAGTCGAAGGGGCTAGAGGCCAGGGGGCTCATAACCAAATCTACACATGGCTACACCTTC

V gene: TRBV4-3
clone size: .
D gene: .
J gene: TRBJ2-7
CDR3 protein: CASSPGQDEQYF
CDR3 DNA: TGCGCCAGCAGCCCCGGACAAGACGAGCAGTACTTC

V gene: TRBV7-6
clone size: .
D gene: TRBD2
J gene: TRBJ2-3
CDR3 protein: CASSSSGRGGTDTQYF
CDR3 DNA: TGTGCCAGCAGCTCTAGCGGGAGGGGAGGCACAGATACGCAGTATTTT

V gene: TRBV19
clone size: .
D gene: .
J gene: TRBJ1-1
CDR3 protein: CASKRTRVNTEAFF
CDR3 DNA: TGTGCCAGTAAGAGGACTAGGGTGAACACTGAAGCTTTCTTT

V gene: TRBV27
clone size: .
D gene: TRBD2
J gene: TRBJ2-1
CDR3 protein: CASSLAGLAGKNLNEQFF
CDR3 DNA: TGTGCCAGCAGTTTGGCGGGACTAGCGGGAAAAAACCTCAATGAGCAGTTCTTC

V gene: TRBV7-9
clone size: .
D gene: .
J gene: TRBJ1-3
CDR3 protein: CASSSGDLAGNTIYF
CDR3 DNA: TGTGCCAGCAGCTCCGGGGACTTAGCTGGAAACACCATATATTTT

V gene: TRBV27
clone size: .
D gene: TRBD2
J gene: TRBJ2-7
CDR3 protein: CASSVSGRAPSYEQYF
CDR3 DNA: TGTGCCAGCAGTGTCAGCGGGAGAGCCCCCTCCTACGAGCAGTACTTC

V gene: TRBV4-1
clone size: .
D gene: TRBD2
J gene: TRBJ2-3
CDR3 protein: CASSQDEGGLAGGLSTDTQYF
CDR3 DNA: TGCGCCAGCAGCCAAGATGAAGGGGGACTAGCGGGGGGTTTAAGCACAGATACGCAGTATTTT

V gene: TRBV15
clone size: .
D gene: .
J gene: TRBJ1-4
CDR3 protein: CATSRDRRQAATNEKLFF
CDR3 DNA: TGTGCCACCAGCAGAGATCGCCGGCAGGCTGCAACTAATGAAAAACTGTTTTTT

V gene: TRBV14
clone size: .
D gene: .
J gene: TRBJ2-7
CDR3 protein: CASSQGLQGHYEQYF
CDR3 DNA: TGTGCCAGCAGCCAAGGGTTACAGGGCCACTACGAGCAGTACTTC

V gene: TRBV5-1
clone size: once
D gene: TRBD2
J gene: TRBJ2-7
CDR3 protein: CASSPRLTSGIHYEQYF
CDR3 DNA: TGCGCCAGCAGCCCCAGGTTGACTAGCGGGATACACTACGAGCAGTACTTC

V gene: TRBV6-5
clone size: .
D gene: TRBD1
J gene: TRBJ1-1
CDR3 protein: CASSYSTGLNTEAFF
CDR3 DNA: TGTGCCAGCAGTTACTCGACAGGGTTGAACACTGAAGCTTTCTTT

V gene: TRBV6-6
clone size: .
D gene: .
J gene: TRBJ1-1
CDR3 protein: CASSRGLQRDTEAFF
CDR3 DNA: TGTGCCAGCAGTCGCGGACTTCAAAGGGACACTGAAGCTTTCTTT

V gene: TRBV9
clone size: once
D gene: TRBD2
J gene: TRBJ2-5
CDR3 protein: CASSPDPRWLAGGKGTQYF
CDR3 DNA: TGTGCCAGCAGCCCCGACCCCCGGTGGCTAGCGGGGGGGAAGGGGACCCAGTACTTC

V gene: TRBV27
clone size: .
D gene: .
J gene: TRBJ2-1
CDR3 protein: CASAGLPYNEQFF
CDR3 DNA: TGTGCCAGCGCAGGTCTACCATACAATGAGCAGTTCTTC

V gene: TRBV7-6
clone size: few
D gene: TRBD2
J gene: TRBJ2-1
CDR3 protein: CASSFSGSSNEQFF
CDR3 DNA: TGTGCCAGCAGCTTTAGCGGGAGTAGCAATGAGCAGTTCTTC

V gene: TRBV29-1
clone size: few
D gene: .
J gene: TRBJ1-4
CDR3 protein: CSVVGEGEKLFF
CDR3 DNA: TGCAGCGTTGTCGGGGAAGGTGAAAAACTGTTTTTT

V gene: TRBV7-9
clone size: .
D gene: TRBD2
J gene: TRBJ2-1
CDR3 protein: CASSTRLAGGYNEQFF
CDR3 DNA: TGTGCCAGCAGCACCCGACTAGCGGGAGGGTACAATGAGCAGTTCTTC

V gene: TRBV5-5
clone size: .
D gene: .
J gene: TRBJ2-7
CDR3 protein: CASSLVDTSYEQYF
CDR3 DNA: TGTGCCAGCAGCTTGGTGGACACTTCCTACGAGCAGTACTTC

V gene: TRBV30
clone size: .
D gene: .
J gene: TRBJ1-2
CDR3 protein: CAWPDGYTF
CDR3 DNA: TGTGCCTGGCCCGATGGCTACACCTTC

V gene: TRBV4-2
clone size: .
D gene: .
J gene: TRBJ1-4
CDR3 protein: CASSPPQASSTNEKLFF
CDR3 DNA: TGTGCCAGCAGCCCACCCCAAGCGAGTTCAACTAATGAAAAACTGTTTTTT

V gene: TRBV4-2
clone size: .
D gene: .
J gene: TRBJ1-6
CDR3 protein: CASSQGPYNSPLHF
CDR3 DNA: TGTGCCAGCAGCCAAGGTCCGTATAATTCACCCCTCCACTTT

V gene: TRBV1
clone size: .
D gene: .
J gene: TRBJ2-1
CDR3 protein: CTSSQAPGLAGGRSVEQFF
CDR3 DNA: TGCACCAGCAGCCAAGCCCCGGGACTAGCGGGCGGAAGGAGCGTTGAGCAGTTCTTC

V gene: TRBV4-1
clone size: .
D gene: TRBD2
J gene: TRBJ2-1
CDR3 protein: CASSQEATSGSYNEQFF
CDR3 DNA: TGCGCCAGCAGCCAAGAGGCTACTAGCGGGAGCTACAATGAGCAGTTCTTC

V gene: TRBV4-1
clone size: .
D gene: .
J gene: TRBJ1-4
CDR3 protein: CASSQDNLAATNEKLFF
CDR3 DNA: TGCGCCAGCAGCCAAGATAATCTAGCGGCAACTAATGAAAAACTGTTTTTT

V gene: TRBV5-1
clone size: .
D gene: .
J gene: TRBJ1-2
CDR3 protein: CASSSGQFYGYTF
CDR3 DNA: TGCGCCAGCAGCTCTGGACAGTTCTATGGCTACACCTTC

V gene: TRBV5-5
clone size: .
D gene: .
J gene: TRBJ1-5
CDR3 protein: CASSLPPIPWQDVVAQHF
CDR3 DNA: TGTGCCAGCAGCTTGCCCCCGATCCCGTGGCAGGATGTCGTAGCCCAGCATTTT

V gene: TRBV15
clone size: .
D gene: .
J gene: TRBJ1-6
CDR3 protein: CATSRDRVRMDSLSLRAYNSPLHF
CDR3 DNA: TGTGCCACCAGCAGAGATCGGGTCAGGATGGACAGCTTATCCCTGAGGGCCTATAATTCACCCCTCCACTTT

V gene: TRBV10-2
clone size: .
D gene: TRBD2
J gene: TRBJ2-3
CDR3 protein: CASATAGADTQYF
CDR3 DNA: TGCGCCAGCGCCACCGCGGGAGCTGATACGCAGTATTTT